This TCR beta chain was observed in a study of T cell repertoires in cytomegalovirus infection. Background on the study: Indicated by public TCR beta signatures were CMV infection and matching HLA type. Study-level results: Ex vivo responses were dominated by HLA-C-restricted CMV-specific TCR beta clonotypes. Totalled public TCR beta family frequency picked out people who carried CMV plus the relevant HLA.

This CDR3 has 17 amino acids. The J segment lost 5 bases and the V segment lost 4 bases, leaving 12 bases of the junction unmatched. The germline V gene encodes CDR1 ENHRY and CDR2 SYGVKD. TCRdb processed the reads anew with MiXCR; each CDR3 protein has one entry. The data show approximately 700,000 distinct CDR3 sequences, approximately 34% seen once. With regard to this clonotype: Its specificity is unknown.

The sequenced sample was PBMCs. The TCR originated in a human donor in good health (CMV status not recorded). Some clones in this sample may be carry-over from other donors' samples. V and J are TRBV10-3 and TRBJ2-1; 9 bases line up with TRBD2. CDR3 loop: CAISGAKRGADNNEQFF. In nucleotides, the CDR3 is TGTGCCATCAGTGGGGCGAAGCGGGGGGCCGATAACAATGAGCAGTTCTTC.